The next 17 T cell receptor beta chains were all read from a single sample in a study of CD8 T cells in ankylosing spondylitis. Using its own MiXCR run on the 5' RACE reads, TCRdb lists one record per CDR3 protein. The sample consists of around 300,000 distinct CDR3 sequences, about 15% of them appearing once. Sequenced sample: blood, either unsorted or a sorted T cell fraction (not recorded which). These receptors all stem from a male donor with ankylosing spondylitis or in good health (not recorded which).

The gene calls are TRBV5-6 and TRBJ1-5; TRBD1 might be the D (5 bases). V was cut by 4 bases and J by 5 bases, with 10 bases left in between. The CDR3 extends over 13 amino acids. Germline-derived CDR1 and CDR2 are SGHDT and YYEEEE. DNA for the CDR3: TGTGCCAGCAGCGGGGGGAGGGATCAGCCCCAGCATTTT. Its translation is CASSGGRDQPQHF.

Many counts were recorded for this clonotype. CDR3 in amino acids: CASAPGGGTGELFF. CDR3 in DNA: TGTGCCAGCGCCCCAGGGGGTGGAACCGGGGAGCTGTTTTTT. The V call is TRBV15, the J call TRBJ2-2; the match to TRBD1 covers 7 bases. Per germline, CDR1 LNHNV and CDR2 YYDKDF (reference sequence). CDR3 length: 14 amino acids. V was clipped by 10 bases and J by 5 bases; unmatched bases: 10.

This chain connects TRBV11-2 to TRBJ2-7; 7 bases align to TRBD2. Germline CDR1 is SGHAT and CDR2 is FQNNGV. V lost 2 bases, J lost 2 bases, and 6 bases stayed unmatched. This CDR3 region has 15 residues. For the CDR3, the DNA is TGTGCCAGCAGCTTATCTGGCGGGAGCGCCTACGAGCAGTACTTC. It is translated as CASSLSGGSAYEQYF.

The rearrangement links TRBV20-1 to TRBJ2-3; no reliable D call. The CDR3 totals 15 residues. Trimming removed 0 bases at V and 2 bases at J, with 12 bases between. Germline V lookup: CDR1 DFQATT, CDR2 SNEGSKA (reference sequence). The CDR3, as DNA: TGCAGTGCTAGAGATCTGGAGTGGCTCACAGATACGCAGTATTTT. Its protein product is CSARDLEWLTDTQYF.

This chain uses TRBV4-1 with TRBJ1-6, with 7 bases fitting TRBD1. Trimming cost V 1 base and J 6 bases; bases outside gene matches: 9. The CDR3 loop spans 17 amino acids. CDR1 is MGHRA and CDR2 is YSYEKL in the germline V gene. CDR3 nucleotide sequence: TGCGCCAGCAGCCAAGTGATACGGCAGGGGGTTAATTCACCCCTCCACTTT. Its protein product is CASSQVIRQGVNSPLHF.

The chain is built from TRBV29-1 and TRBJ1-2, with 9 positions matching TRBD1. Germline V CDR1 and CDR2: SQVTM, ANQGSEA. Germline trimming cut 6 bases from V and 4 bases from J; bases unmatched to any gene: 3. This CDR3 has 12 residues. CDR3: CSVGDRAYGYTF. The CDR3 nucleotides are TGCAGCGTGGGGGACAGGGCCTATGGCTACACCTTC. The full variable domain, completed using reference TRBV29-1 and TRBJ1-2, is SAVISQKPSRDICQRGTSLTIQCQVDSQVTMMFWYRQQPGQSLTLIATANQGSEATYESGFVIDKFPISRPNLTFSTLTVSNMSPEDSSIYLCSVGDRAYGYTFGSGTRLTVV.

This clonotype turned up a few times. This chain joins TRBV6-5 and TRBJ2-3; 8 nucleotides align to TRBD1. Germline V CDR1 and CDR2: MNHEY, SVGAGI. This CDR3 comprises 15 residues. Trimming cost V 4 bases and J 4 bases; bases outside gene matches: 7. The DNA for the CDR3 is TGTGCCAGCAGTTCCCACCTGACAGGGGCAGATACGCAGTATTTT. Its protein product is CASSSHLTGADTQYF.

This clonotype was seen a handful of times. The chain is built from TRBV29-1 and TRBJ1-1, with TRBD1 as a possible D gene (5 bases). The CDR3 has 12 residues. Germline-derived CDR1 and CDR2 are SQVTM and ANQGSEA. Trimming removed 7 bases at V and 4 bases at J, with 13 bases between. This chain's CDR3 is CSGVDTVTEAFF. The DNA of the CDR3 is TGCAGCGGAGTGGACACTGTCACTGAAGCTTTCTTT.

The rearrangement links TRBV12-3 or TRBV12-4 to TRBJ2-5, with TRBD2 identical over 8 bases. This CDR3 spans 12 amino acids. The J segment lost 5 bases and the V segment lost 10 bases, leaving 6 bases of the junction unmatched. The CDR3, as DNA: TGTGCCACCGGGACTAGACCGGAGACCCAGTACTTC. Translation gives CATGTRPETQYF.

J is TRBJ2-1 and V is TRBV29-1, with D uncertain. Germline CDR1 and CDR2: SQVTM and ANQGSEA. This CDR3 is 13 amino acids long. Trimming shortened V by 8 bases and J by 2 bases, and 13 bases separated the two germline ends. DNA of the CDR3: TGCAGCCTCCAAGACCCTACCTACAATGAGCAGTTCTTC. It translates to CSLQDPTYNEQFF.

The sample holds a few counts of this clonotype. The J gene is TRBJ2-3, the V gene TRBV12-3 or TRBV12-4; no clear D. V gave up 2 bases and J gave up 3 bases, with 6 bases separating them. CDR3 length equals 13 residues. The CDR3 DNA follows: TGTGCCAGCAGTTTAAGGTGGACAGATACGCAGTATTTT. Protein sequence: CASSLRWTDTQYF.

This clonotype was counted a few times. V gene TRBV9 combines with J gene TRBJ2-5, with 16 nucleotides matching TRBD2. Germline V gene sequence: CDR1 SGDLS, CDR2 YYNGEE. The CDR3 totals 15 residues. J was trimmed by 8 bases and V by 4 bases; bases with no gene match: 5. This CDR3 reads CASSSGLAGGATQYF. CDR3 nucleotide sequence: TGTGCCAGCAGCTCGGGACTAGCGGGGGGGGCCACCCAGTACTTC.

The sample holds a few counts of this clonotype. The chain links TRBV20-1 to TRBJ2-1; D tentatively reads TRBD1 or TRBD2 (5 bases each). The germline V gene has CDR1 DFQATT and CDR2 SNEGSKA (reference sequence). V lost 6 bases to trimming and J lost 8 bases, with 14 bases between them. The CDR3 contains 12 residues. The CDR3 DNA reads TGCAGTGCGGGGACGGAGTGGGATGAGCAGTTCTTC. Translating gives CSAGTEWDEQFF.

This clonotype has a handful of counts. J is TRBJ1-5 and V is TRBV20-1; unclear D gene. This CDR3 has 14 residues. V was shortened by 1 base and J by 0 bases, with 7 bases between the two germline ends. CDR1 is DFQATT and CDR2 is SNEGSKA in the germline V gene (reference sequence). The CDR3 sequence is CSARALYSNQPQHF. CDR3 in DNA: TGCAGTGCTAGAGCCCTCTATAGCAATCAGCCCCAGCATTTT.

In this sample, this clonotype turned up many times. V is TRBV4-2 and J is TRBJ2-5; possible D gene TRBD1, 6 bases. Germline lookup yields CDR1 LGHNA and CDR2 YNFKEQ. The CDR3 has 15 residues. The V gene lost 2 bases and the J gene lost 4 bases, with 14 bases spanning the gap. The CDR3: CASSQNAGVRETQYF. The DNA for the CDR3 is TGTGCCAGCAGCCAAAATGCAGGGGTAAGAGAGACCCAGTACTTC.

The V and J genes are TRBV12-3 or TRBV12-4 and TRBJ2-2; D is undetermined. The ends were cut back, 5 bases at V and 1 base at J, with 8 bases in the middle. The CDR3 covers 14 residues. As DNA, the CDR3 is TGTGCCAGCAGTATAAGACAGAACACCGGGGAGCTGTTTTTT. Protein sequence: CASSIRQNTGELFF.

There are a few counts of this clonotype. CDR3 protein: CASSLDLGPPYGYTF. The CDR3 nucleotides read TGTGCCAGCAGCCTCGACCTTGGACCGCCCTATGGCTACACCTTC. The rearrangement joins TRBV6-1 to TRBJ1-2; D is uncertain. With 6 bases removed from V and 4 bases from J, the gap between germline ends came to 18 bases. The CDR3 runs 15 residues. CDR1 and CDR2 from the germline V gene are MNHNS and SASEGT.